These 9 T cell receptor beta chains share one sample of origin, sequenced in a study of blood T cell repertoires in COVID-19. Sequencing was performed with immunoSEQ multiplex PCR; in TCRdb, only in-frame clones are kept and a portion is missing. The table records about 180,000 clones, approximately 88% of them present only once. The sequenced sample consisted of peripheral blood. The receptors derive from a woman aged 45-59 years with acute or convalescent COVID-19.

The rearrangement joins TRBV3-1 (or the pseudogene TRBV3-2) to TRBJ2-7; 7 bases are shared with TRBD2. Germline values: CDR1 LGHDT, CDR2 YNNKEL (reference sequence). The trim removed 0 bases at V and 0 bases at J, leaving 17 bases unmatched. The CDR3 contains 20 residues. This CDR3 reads CASSQEDGGDLDLSSYEQYF. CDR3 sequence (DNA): TGTGCCAGCAGCCAAGAAGATGGGGGGGACCTCGACCTAAGCTCCTACGAGCAGTACTTC.

DNA of the CDR3: TGTGCCAGCAGCTCCAGGGAAAGCTCCTACGAGCAGTACTTC. The encoded protein is CASSSRESSYEQYF. The gene calls are TRBV11-3 and TRBJ2-7, with a weak D call TRBD1 (5 bases). The V end lost 4 bases, the J end lost 0 bases, and 10 bases lay between the germline ends. CDR3 length equals 14 residues. Germline V lookup: CDR1 SGHNT, CDR2 YENEEA.

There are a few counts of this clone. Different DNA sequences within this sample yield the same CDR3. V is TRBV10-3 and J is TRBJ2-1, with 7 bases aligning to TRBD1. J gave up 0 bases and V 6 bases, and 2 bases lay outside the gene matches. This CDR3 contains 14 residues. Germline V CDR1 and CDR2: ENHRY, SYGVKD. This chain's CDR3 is CAISRDSSYNEQFF. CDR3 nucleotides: TGTGCCATCAGCCGGGACAGCTCCTACAATGAGCAGTTCTTC.

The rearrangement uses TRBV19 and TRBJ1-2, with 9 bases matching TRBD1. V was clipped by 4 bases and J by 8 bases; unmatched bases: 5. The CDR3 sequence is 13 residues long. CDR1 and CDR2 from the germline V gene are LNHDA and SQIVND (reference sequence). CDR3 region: CASSSTGGGGYTF. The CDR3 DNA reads TGTGCCAGTAGTAGCACAGGGGGCGGGGGCTACACCTTC.

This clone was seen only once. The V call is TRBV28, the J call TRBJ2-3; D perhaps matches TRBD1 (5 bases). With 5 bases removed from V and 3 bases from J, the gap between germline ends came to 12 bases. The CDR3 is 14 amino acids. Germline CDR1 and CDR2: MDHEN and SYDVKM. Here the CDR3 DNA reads TGTGCCAGCAGTGACCAGGGAAGGACAGATACGCAGTATTTT. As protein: CASSDQGRTDTQYF.

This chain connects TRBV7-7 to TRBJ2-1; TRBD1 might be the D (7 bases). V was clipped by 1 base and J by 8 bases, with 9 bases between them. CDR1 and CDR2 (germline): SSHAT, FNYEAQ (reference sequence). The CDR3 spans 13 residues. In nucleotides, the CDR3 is TGTGCCAGCAGCTTAGGCAGGGGGGATGAGCAGTTCTTC. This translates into CASSLGRGDEQFF.

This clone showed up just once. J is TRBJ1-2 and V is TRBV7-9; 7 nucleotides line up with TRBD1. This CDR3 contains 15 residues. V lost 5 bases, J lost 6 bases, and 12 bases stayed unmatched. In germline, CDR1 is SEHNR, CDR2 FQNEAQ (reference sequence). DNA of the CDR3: TGTGCCAGCAGCCGACGCGACAGGGAGACGGATGGCTACACCTTC. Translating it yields CASSRRDRETDGYTF.

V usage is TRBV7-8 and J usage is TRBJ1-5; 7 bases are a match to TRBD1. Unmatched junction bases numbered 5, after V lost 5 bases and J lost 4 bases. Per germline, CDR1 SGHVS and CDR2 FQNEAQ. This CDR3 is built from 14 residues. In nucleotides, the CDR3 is TGTGCCAGCAGCAGGGGACAGTCGAATCAGCCCCAGCATTTT. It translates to CASSRGQSNQPQHF.

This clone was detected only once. CDR3 loop: CASSLEPWTGWSYNEQFF. The CDR3 DNA reads as TGTGCCAGCAGTTTAGAACCCTGGACAGGGTGGTCCTACAATGAGCAGTTCTTC. This chain links TRBV27 with TRBJ2-1, with 8 bases matching TRBD1. Germline-derived CDR1 and CDR2 are MNHEY and SMNVEV (reference sequence). The CDR3 is made up of 18 amino acids. V lost 2 bases and J lost 1; bases outside the gene matches: 10.